The 16 T cell receptor beta chains in this list originate from one sample, sequenced in a study of blood T cell repertoires in COVID-19. Using immunoSEQ multiplex PCR, the repertoire was profiled, and TCRdb retains in-frame clones only, with some absent. Of 370,000 or so clones in the sample, approximately 87% were seen once. Sequenced input: PBMCs or T cells enriched from blood (not recorded which). The receptors were sampled from a man aged 25 to 40 who had recovered from COVID-19.

This chain links TRBV2 with TRBJ1-2, with a weak D call TRBD1 (6 bases). CDR3 length: 13 residues. The V gene's germline CDR1 is SNHLY and CDR2 FYNNEI. V was clipped by 4 bases and J by 7 bases, with 13 bases between them. The CDR3: CASSGYPTGGYTF. CDR3 sequence (DNA): TGTGCCAGCAGTGGGTACCCGACAGGTGGCTACACCTTC.

The rearrangement links TRBV2 to TRBJ1-5; D might be TRBD1 (6 bases). The CDR3 contains 15 residues. The ends were cut back, 3 bases at V and 1 base at J, with 10 bases in the middle. Looked up from germline, CDR1 is SNHLY and CDR2 is FYNNEI. The DNA of the CDR3 is TGTGCCAGCAGTGATGGGGGGGCGAGCAATCAGCCCCAGCATTTT. Translation gives CASSDGGASNQPQHF.

The rearrangement uses TRBV5-1 and TRBJ1-1; D call uncertain. The V end was cut by 0 bases, the J end by 0 bases, with 12 bases between. The germline gives CDR1 SGHRS, CDR2 YFSETQ. The CDR3 length is 16 residues. DNA of the CDR3: TGCGCCAGCAGCTTGGGAGGTACCCTGATGAACACTGAAGCTTTCTTT. This sequence encodes CASSLGGTLMNTEAFF.

V usage is TRBV29-1 and J usage is TRBJ2-3, with 15 bases fitting TRBD2. The CDR3 is 16 residues long. Germline loops: CDR1 SQVTM, CDR2 ANQGSEA. Trimming removed 5 bases from V and 1 base from J; junction bases left unmatched: 4. CDR3 protein: CSVLGTSGGRTDTQYF. The CDR3 DNA reads TGCAGCGTTTTAGGGACTAGCGGGGGGCGCACAGATACGCAGTATTTT.

CDR3 in DNA: TGTGCCAGCAGCCAAGGCTACGGGACAGGGGGCCTGGAGACCCAGTACTTC. It yields the protein CASSQGYGTGGLETQYF. J is TRBJ2-5 and V is TRBV14, with 12 bases that match TRBD1. Germline CDR1 is SGHDN and CDR2 is FVKESK. The CDR3 has 17 amino acids. The trim removed 1 base at V and 5 bases at J, leaving 8 bases unmatched. Based on the CDR3 plus reference TRBV14 and TRBJ2-5, the full variable domain is EAGVTQFPSHSVIEKGQTVTLRCDPISGHDNLYWYRRVMGKEIKFLLHFVKESKQDESGMPNNRFLAERTGGTYSTLKVQPAELEDSGVYFCASSQGYGTGGLETQYFGPGTRLLVL.

V gene TRBV7-9 combines with J gene TRBJ2-7; D is possibly TRBD1 (5 bases). Trimming cost V 5 bases and J 9 bases, with 14 bases left between them. The germline V gene encodes CDR1 SEHNR and CDR2 FQNEAQ (reference sequence). The CDR3 has 12 amino acids. DNA of the CDR3: TGTGCCAGCAGCCCGCAACAGGCAGCGCAGTACTTC. As protein: CASSPQQAAQYF. Looking up the rest from reference TRBV7-9 and TRBJ2-7 gives the full variable domain: DTGVSQNPRHKITKRGQNVTFRCDPISEHNRLYWYRQTLGQGPEFLTYFQNEAQLEKSRLLSDRFSAERPKGSFSTLEIQRTEQGDSAMYLCASSPQQAAQYFGPGTRLTVT.

The CDR3 reads CASSRRTGGTDTQYF. CDR3 bases: TGTGCCAGCAGCCGCAGGACAGGGGGAACAGATACGCAGTATTTT. This chain connects TRBV7-6 to TRBJ2-3; 10 nucleotides agree with TRBD1. The CDR3 has 15 amino acids. V lost 5 bases to trimming and J lost 3 bases; unmatched junction nucleotides: 5. The germline CDR1 and CDR2 sequences are SGHVS and FNYEAQ.

The V gene is TRBV9, the J gene TRBJ2-2, with D perhaps matching TRBD2 (5 bases). Germline CDR1 is SGDLS and CDR2 is YYNGEE. The CDR3 is 16 amino acids. V dropped 0 bases and J dropped 1 base, with 10 bases sitting between them. In DNA, the CDR3 is TGTGCCAGCAGCGTAGGGTCAGCGGAGAACACCGGGGAGCTGTTTTTT. Translating it yields CASSVGSAENTGELFF.

This sequence joins TRBV4-1 and TRBJ2-3; a weak D match, TRBD2 (6 bases). The germline V and J ends were trimmed by 0 bases and 4 bases, with 11 bases remaining between them. Germline V gene lookup returns CDR1 MGHRA and CDR2 YSYEKL. This CDR3 comprises 15 residues. The DNA of the CDR3 is TGCGCCAGCAGCCAAGATGGAGGAGGGGCAGATACGCAGTATTTT. Its translation is CASSQDGGGADTQYF.

A single count supports this clone. The gene calls are TRBV6-2 or TRBV6-3 and TRBJ2-5, with 7 nucleotides matching TRBD1. The CDR3 sequence is 14 residues long. Germline V gives CDR1 MNHEY, CDR2 SVGEGT. V was clipped by 0 bases and J by 5 bases; unmatched bases: 3. The CDR3 nucleotides read TGTGCCAGCAGTTACTCGACAGGGAGTGAGACCCAGTACTTC. It is translated as CASSYSTGSETQYF.

Remarks on this clone: Other DNA variants within this sample encode the same CDR3. The chain recombines TRBV19 with TRBJ2-7, with 10 positions matching TRBD1. The CDR3 runs to 14 residues. Germline V lookup: CDR1 LNHDA, CDR2 SQIVND (reference sequence). The V segment lost 6 bases and the J segment 2 bases; nucleotides outside the gene matches: 4. The CDR3 region is CASSPGQGPYEQYF. In DNA form, the CDR3 reads TGTGCCAGTAGCCCGGGACAGGGGCCCTACGAGCAGTACTTC.

V is TRBV15 and J is TRBJ1-2, with D possibly TRBD1 on 6 matching bases. Trimming pared 0 bases from V and 8 bases from J, leaving 16 bases between. The CDR3 sequence is 15 residues long. Germline CDR1 reads LNHNV; CDR2 reads YYDKDF (reference sequence). Here the CDR3 reads CATSRDIGQMGGYTF. The CDR3 coding sequence is TGTGCCACCAGCAGAGATATTGGACAGATGGGCGGCTACACCTTC.

V and J are TRBV6-5 and TRBJ2-3; the D gene is possibly TRBD1 (7 bases). V was clipped by 7 bases and J by 4 bases, with 12 bases between them. The CDR3 length is 13 residues. Germline V gene lookup returns CDR1 MNHEY and CDR2 SVGAGI. The CDR3 DNA reads as TGTGCCAGCACCAGGGGGGACCCAGATACGCAGTATTTT. This gives the protein CASTRGDPDTQYF.

The chain combines TRBV30 with TRBJ2-2, with D perhaps TRBD2 (5 bases). Germline CDR1 GTSNPN, CDR2 SVGIG (reference sequence). V lost 3 bases and J 1 base, leaving 12 bases between the germline ends. This CDR3 comprises 15 residues. The CDR3, as DNA: TGTGCCTGGAGACGCAGCGGACGGAACACCGGGGAGCTGTTTTTT. Encoded protein: CAWRRSGRNTGELFF.

The gene calls are TRBV27 and TRBJ1-1; D is unresolved. CDR3 length: 14 residues. V was cut by 4 bases and J by 1 base, with 10 bases left in between. Germline CDR1 is MNHEY and CDR2 is SMNVEV (reference sequence). CDR3: CASSSHTPNTEAFF. In DNA form, the CDR3 reads TGTGCCAGCAGTTCCCACACACCGAACACTGAAGCTTTCTTT.

The chain recombines TRBV4-2 with TRBJ2-3; D possibly corresponds to TRBD1 (6 bases). Germline V CDR1 and CDR2: LGHNA, YNFKEQ. The CDR3 is made up of 16 amino acids. The V end lost 6 bases, the J end lost 0 bases, and 16 bases lay between the germline ends. CDR3 in amino acids: CASRAGTLVSTDTQYF. The CDR3 coding sequence is TGTGCCAGCAGGGCCGGGACACTTGTTAGCACAGATACGCAGTATTTT.